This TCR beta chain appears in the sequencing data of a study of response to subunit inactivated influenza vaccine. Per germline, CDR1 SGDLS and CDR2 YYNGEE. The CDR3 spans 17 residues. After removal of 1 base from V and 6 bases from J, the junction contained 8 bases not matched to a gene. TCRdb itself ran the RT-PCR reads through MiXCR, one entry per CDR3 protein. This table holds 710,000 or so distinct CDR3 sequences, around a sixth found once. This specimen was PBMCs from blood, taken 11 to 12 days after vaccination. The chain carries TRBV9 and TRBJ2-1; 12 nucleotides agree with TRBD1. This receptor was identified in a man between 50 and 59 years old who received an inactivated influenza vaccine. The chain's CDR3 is CASSVSGQGAFFNEQFF. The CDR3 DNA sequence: TGTGCCAGCAGCGTATCGGGACAGGGGGCATTTTTCAATGAGCAGTTCTTC.